Below, 7 T cell receptor beta chains from the same sample are listed, as sequenced in a study of blood T cell repertoires in COVID-19. Sequenced by immunoSEQ multiplex PCR; TCRdb stores in-frame clones only, minus some. This sample has under 100,000 clones, with about four fifths found just once. Sequenced: peripheral blood. The receptors derive from a woman aged 40 to 50 with active or convalescent COVID-19.

The chain links TRBV4-3 to TRBJ2-7; D gene uncertain. CDR1 and CDR2 (germline): LGHNA, YSLEER. This CDR3 is 15 amino acids long. Trimming removed 0 bases at V and 4 bases at J, with 13 bases between. The CDR3 DNA reads as TGCGCCAGCAGCCAAGAGGCAGGTTTTTCTTACGAGCAGTACTTC. Amino acid sequence: CASSQEAGFSYEQYF.

The genes are TRBV4-3 and TRBJ2-4; maybe TRBD1 (6 bases). The germline gives CDR1 LGHNA, CDR2 YSLEER. The CDR3 totals 17 residues. Trimming stripped 4 bases from V and 0 bases from J, with 16 bases between. The CDR3 bases are TGCGCCAGCAGCCCGAGGGTCGGGACATCAGCCAAAAACATTCAGTACTTC. Amino acid sequence: CASSPRVGTSAKNIQYF.

V gene TRBV11-3 combines with J gene TRBJ2-1; weak D call: TRBD1 (5 bases). V lost 0 bases to trimming and J lost 0 bases, with 9 bases between them. The V gene's germline CDR1 is SGHNT and CDR2 YENEEA. This CDR3 contains 16 residues. The CDR3 is CASSLEGASSYNEQFF. For the CDR3, the DNA is TGTGCCAGCAGCTTAGAAGGGGCCAGCTCCTACAATGAGCAGTTCTTC.

The rearrangement joins TRBV19 to TRBJ1-5; D unresolved. The CDR3 length is 13 residues. V dropped 5 bases and J dropped 7 bases, with 12 bases sitting between them. Per germline, CDR1 LNHDA and CDR2 SQIVND (reference sequence). The CDR3 bases are TGTGCCAGTAGTGGCGGGATGCGCCAGCCCCAGCATTTT. It codes for CASSGGMRQPQHF.

The genes are TRBV9 and TRBJ2-1; 9 bases are a match to TRBD2. CDR1 is SGDLS and CDR2 is YYNGEE in the germline V gene. The CDR3 has 15 amino acids. J gave up 9 bases and V 4 bases, and 11 bases lay outside the gene matches. The CDR3 DNA sequence: TGTGCCAGCAGCCTACATGGAGGAGCGGGAGGTGAGCAGTTCTTC. It is translated as CASSLHGGAGGEQFF.

The J gene is TRBJ2-1, the V gene TRBV5-1; 8 bases are shared with TRBD1. The V gene's germline CDR1 is SGHRS and CDR2 YFSETQ. The junction had 4 bases not matched to a gene; V was cut back by 0 bases and J by 5 bases. This CDR3 has 15 residues. Here the CDR3 DNA reads TGCGCCAGCAGCTTGGCGGGACAGGCCGACAATGAGCAGTTCTTC. Its protein product is CASSLAGQADNEQFF.

This chain links TRBV5-1 with TRBJ1-4, with 9 bases identical to TRBD1. Trimming at V came to 4 bases and at J to 5 bases, leaving 6 bases not matched to a gene. From germline, CDR1 is SGHRS and CDR2 YFSETQ. This CDR3 has 15 amino acids. The CDR3 sequence: CASSPTGGANEKLFF. The CDR3 nucleotides are TGCGCCAGCAGCCCAACAGGGGGCGCGAATGAAAAACTGTTTTTT.